The clone carrying this T cell receptor beta chain was counted only a few times. The antigen is undetermined. The record originates from a study of blood T cells in healthy people across ages. Notes on the study in general: Possibly, changes in expanded clonotypes were confounded because donor CMV status was unknown.

The CDR3 is 14 amino acids. Trimming left V 4 bases short and J 2 bases short, with 11 bases between. The V gene's germline CDR1 is SEHNR and CDR2 FQNEAQ (reference sequence). A second 7 to 11 cycle PCR used barcoded and J-beta primers. One entry per CDR3 protein, called by TCRdb with MiXCR from the 5' RACE reads. Among some 1 million distinct CDR3 sequences listed, around 45% were seen once. Aged about 6 to 90, donors were systemically healthy Caucasians from Russia. Sequenced input: blood. V usage is TRBV7-9 and J usage is TRBJ2-5; D is possibly TRBD2 (6 bases). The sequence was collected from a woman aged 60-70 years in good health. CDR3 sequence: CASSWMGGQETQYF. The CDR3 bases are TGTGCCAGCAGCTGGATGGGGGGACAAGAGACCCAGTACTTC.